This is a list of T cell receptor beta chains from one sample in a study of T cell responses to AZD1222 COVID-19 vaccine. Clones were read by immunoSEQ multiplex PCR, and TCRdb kept only the in-frame ones, dropping some. The sample yields about 68,000 clones, 80% to 90% seen once. Sample: peripheral blood, taken on day 0 of AZD1222 vaccination. The origin of the receptors is an adult in good health. The CDR3 runs from the conserved cysteine through the conserved F or W. Each record gives: J gene, V gene, D gene, clone size, CDR3 protein, CDR3 DNA. D genes are given only for firm matches. The size field is filled for only some rows; it gives once, few, many or a size class.

TRBJ2-5	TRBV18	-	-	CASSGTREETQYF	TGTGCCAGCTCGGGCACTAGGGAAGAGACCCAGTACTTC
TRBJ2-3	TRBV3-1/TRBV3-2	-	few	CASSQVEAPTDTQYF	TGTGCCAGCAGCCAAGTGGAAGCTCCCACAGATACGCAGTATTTT
TRBJ2-7	TRBV6-5	TRBD1	-	CASSIGTGQYEQYF	TGTGCCAGCAGTATCGGGACAGGGCAATACGAGCAGTACTTC
TRBJ1-2	TRBV28	-	-	CASSLWDRIYGYTF	TGTGCCAGCAGTTTATGGGACAGAATCTATGGCTACACCTTC
TRBJ2-1	TRBV19	-	-	CASSILSKDNEQFF	TGTGCCAGTAGTATTTTAAGCAAGGACAATGAGCAGTTCTTC
TRBJ1-4	TRBV7-2	-	-	CASSLDGQAEKLFF	TGTGCCAGCAGCTTAGATGGCCAGGCCGAAAAACTGTTTTTT
TRBJ2-1	TRBV11-1	-	-	CASSSRGTYNEQFF	TGTGCCAGCAGTTCTAGAGGGACTTACAATGAGCAGTTCTTC
TRBJ1-1	TRBV5-6	-	few	CASSDPRGREAEAFF	TGTGCCAGCAGCGACCCCAGGGGTAGGGAGGCTGAAGCTTTCTTT
TRBJ1-2	TRBV27	TRBD1	once	CASISLGGQRNYGYTF	TGTGCCAGCATCTCTCTGGGGGGACAGCGAAACTATGGCTACACCTTC
TRBJ1-6	TRBV15	TRBD1	once	CATSRAGQGNSPLHF	TGTGCCACCAGCAGAGCCGGACAGGGCAATTCACCCCTCCACTTT
TRBJ2-1	TRBV13	TRBD2	-	CASSSLTSGAYNEQFF	TGTGCCAGCAGCTCCCTAACTAGCGGGGCTTACAATGAGCAGTTCTTC
TRBJ1-1	TRBV24-1	-	-	CATPRSWAKGNTEAFF	TGTGCCACCCCCCGTTCGTGGGCGAAGGGGAACACTGAAGCTTTCTTT
TRBJ1-1	TRBV2	-	-	CATSVRGTEAFF	TGTGCCACCTCTGTCCGGGGAACTGAAGCTTTCTTT
TRBJ1-6	TRBV5-1	-	-	CASSPGRNNSPLHF	TGCGCCAGCAGCCCTGGACGGAACAATTCACCCCTCCACTTT